Listed here are 22 T cell receptor beta chains from one sample, sequenced in a study of blood T cell repertoires in COVID-19. Profiling relied on immunoSEQ multiplex PCR, and the TCRdb table lists in-frame clones only, not all of them. The sample consists of 200,000 to 250,000 clones, 89% of them appearing once. The specimen was peripheral blood. The receptors stem from a woman in her thirties or forties with acute or convalescent COVID-19.

The rearrangement joins TRBV5-1 to TRBJ1-1; 7 nucleotides line up with TRBD1. Germline V gene data show CDR1 as SGHRS and CDR2 as YFSETQ. The CDR3 consists of 18 residues. Trimming cost V 0 bases and J 0 bases; bases outside gene matches: 11. CDR3: CASSLVSSGQRMNTEAFF. CDR3 nucleotide sequence: TGCGCCAGCAGCTTGGTGTCGTCGGGACAGCGTATGAACACTGAAGCTTTCTTT.

This clone has only one observation. The chain recombines TRBV2 with TRBJ2-5, with TRBD2 as a possible D gene (5 bases). The CDR3 is made up of 14 amino acids. Looked up from germline, CDR1 is SNHLY and CDR2 is FYNNEI. V lost 4 bases, J lost 0 bases, and 9 bases lay in between. For the CDR3, the DNA is TGTGCCAGCAGTGGGAGGACCTACCAAGAGACCCAGTACTTC. It codes for CASSGRTYQETQYF.

The gene calls are TRBV6-6 and TRBJ2-1, with TRBD2 matching 8 bases. J gave up 6 bases and V 2 bases, and 6 bases lay outside the gene matches. Germline CDR1 is MNHNY and CDR2 is SVGAGI (reference sequence). CDR3 length: 15 residues. CDR3: CASSYKVAGSNEQFF. The CDR3 region has the DNA TGTGCCAGCAGTTACAAGGTAGCGGGGAGCAATGAGCAGTTCTTC.

The V and J genes are TRBV5-1 and TRBJ1-1; D is perhaps TRBD1 (6 bases). Between the trimmed V and J ends, which lost 4 bases and 1 base, there was a span of 14 bases. The CDR3 consists of 15 residues. Germline values: CDR1 SGHRS, CDR2 YFSETQ. The CDR3 is CASSPLTGANTEAFF. The CDR3 bases are TGCGCCAGCAGCCCACTGACAGGTGCGAACACTGAAGCTTTCTTT.

J is TRBJ1-6 and V is TRBV15, with TRBD1 matching over 9 bases. Trimming removed 2 bases from V and 3 bases from J; junction bases left unmatched: 11. This CDR3 region has 19 residues. Germline lookup yields CDR1 LNHNV and CDR2 YYDKDF (reference sequence). The CDR3 DNA reads as TGTGCCACCAGCAGAACCGCGGGACAGGGTCCTTTCTATAATTCACCCCTCCACTTT. Protein: CATSRTAGQGPFYNSPLHF. The full variable domain, its missing parts supplied by reference TRBV15 and TRBJ1-6, is DAMVIQNPRYQVTQFGKPVTLSCSQTLNHNVMYWYQQKSSQAPKLLFHYYDKDFNNEADTPDNFQSRRPNTSFCFLDIRSPGLGDTAMYLCATSRTAGQGPFYNSPLHFGNGTRLTVT.

The rearrangement links TRBV9 to TRBJ1-4; the D is unclear. V was trimmed by 3 bases and J by 6 bases, leaving 21 bases between them. The CDR3 sequence is 17 residues long. CDR1 is SGDLS and CDR2 is YYNGEE in the germline V gene. The CDR3 sequence: CASSALREGGAYEKLFF. In DNA form, the CDR3 reads TGTGCCAGCAGCGCCTTGCGTGAGGGAGGTGCTTATGAAAAACTGTTTTTT.

The chain employs TRBV7-9 and TRBJ1-1; 9 bases agree with TRBD1. J was trimmed by 8 bases and V by 3 bases; bases with no gene match: 4. CDR1 is SEHNR and CDR2 is FQNEAQ in the germline V gene (reference sequence). CDR3 size: 13 residues. In DNA, the CDR3 is TGTGCCAGCAGCTTTACAGGGGGCCTCGAAGCTTTCTTT. Translated, it gives CASSFTGGLEAFF.

V usage is TRBV29-1 and J usage is TRBJ1-5; no clear D. The CDR3 loop spans 14 amino acids. Germline V gives CDR1 SQVTM, CDR2 ANQGSEA. V dropped 5 bases and J dropped 0 bases, with 11 bases sitting between them. The CDR3 DNA follows: TGCAGCGTTACACTAGACAATAGCAATCAGCCCCAGCATTTT. This codes for CSVTLDNSNQPQHF.

The rearrangement uses TRBV9 and TRBJ1-1; 9 bases align to TRBD1. Unmatched junction bases numbered 7, after V lost 3 bases and J lost 1 base. CDR1 and CDR2 (germline): SGDLS, YYNGEE. CDR3 length: 16 amino acids. This CDR3 is CASSETGGGWNTEAFF. CDR3 sequence (DNA): TGTGCCAGCAGCGAAACAGGGGGCGGGTGGAACACTGAAGCTTTCTTT.

The CDR3 loop is CASSPGGAGEKLFF. The CDR3 DNA sequence: TGTGCCAGCAGTCCAGGGGGCGCGGGTGAAAAACTGTTTTTT. V and J are TRBV28 and TRBJ1-4, with 8 bases identical to TRBD1. Germline V gives CDR1 MDHEN, CDR2 SYDVKM. CDR3 length: 14 amino acids. V dropped 5 bases and J dropped 7; count of bases not matched to a gene: 6.

The rearrangement joins TRBV15 to TRBJ2-1, with D possibly TRBD2 on 5 matching bases. The germline V gene encodes CDR1 LNHNV and CDR2 YYDKDF (reference sequence). The CDR3 spans 16 residues. V lost 0 bases and J lost 15, with 24 bases in between. CDR3 in amino acids: CATSRDRGPTSWGPFF. The CDR3 DNA follows: TGTGCCACCAGCAGAGATCGAGGGCCTACCAGCTGGGGTCCGTTCTTC.

This clone has only a few counts. The chain carries TRBV18 and TRBJ1-1; D ambiguous. The CDR3 spans 15 residues. Germline assignment: CDR1 KGHSH and CDR2 LQKENI. The V gene lost 1 base and the J gene lost 6 bases, with 15 bases spanning the gap. CDR3 protein: CASSPRSPGLAEAFF. DNA for the CDR3: TGTGCCAGCTCACCACGCTCTCCAGGTTTGGCTGAAGCTTTCTTT.

V is TRBV14 and J is TRBJ2-1; 14 nucleotides align to TRBD2. V lost 6 bases and J lost 8; bases outside the gene matches: 3. This CDR3 has 14 residues. Germline lookup yields CDR1 SGHDN and CDR2 FVKESK. The CDR3 protein is CASSWTSGGHEQFF. The DNA for the CDR3 is TGTGCCAGCAGTTGGACTAGCGGGGGGCATGAGCAGTTCTTC.

This clone occurred a few times. V gene TRBV2 combines with J gene TRBJ2-2; a possible D gene is TRBD2 (7 bases). This CDR3 region has 15 residues. The V gene's germline CDR1 is SNHLY and CDR2 FYNNEI. With 6 bases removed from V and 0 bases from J, the gap between germline ends came to 11 bases. CDR3 nucleotides: TGTGCCAGCAGGGCGGGGGCAACGAACACCGGGGAGCTGTTTTTT. This sequence encodes CASRAGATNTGELFF.

The CDR3 coding sequence is TGTGCCAGCAGCCAGGGCATCGGGGGGCGATCGGGAGGCTACACCTTC. Translating it yields CASSQGIGGRSGGYTF. The chain uses TRBV5-5 and TRBJ1-2; D may be TRBD1 (6 bases). This CDR3 is built from 16 residues. V was pared by 4 bases and J by 8 bases, with 24 bases between. Germline V gene lookup returns CDR1 SGHKS and CDR2 YYEKEE (reference sequence). The variable domain in full, completed from reference TRBV5-5 and TRBJ1-2, reads DAGVTQSPTHLIKTRGQQVTLRCSPISGHKSVSWYQQVLGQGPQFIFQYYEKEERGRGNFPDRFSARQFPNYSSELNVNALLLGDSALYLCASSQGIGGRSGGYTFGSGTRLTVV.

The rearrangement uses TRBV2 and TRBJ1-2, with D possibly being TRBD1 (6 bases). V was cut by 4 bases and J by 4 bases, with 16 bases left in between. From germline, CDR1 is SNHLY and CDR2 FYNNEI. The CDR3 has 15 amino acids. CDR3 amino acids: CASSGEGVGPYGYTF. DNA of the CDR3: TGTGCCAGCAGTGGAGAGGGGGTTGGTCCCTATGGCTACACCTTC.

The gene calls are TRBV18 and TRBJ1-1; perhaps TRBD1 as D (5 bases). V was cut by 3 bases and J by 12 bases, with 20 bases left in between. The CDR3 spans 14 residues. Looked up from germline, CDR1 is KGHSH and CDR2 is LQKENI. Here the CDR3 reads CASSPEASGTGTFF. CDR3 in DNA: TGTGCCAGCTCACCTGAGGCATCGGGGACTGGGACTTTCTTT.

CDR3 bases: TGTGCCAGCAGCTTTCAGGGGACTAATGAAAAACTGTTTTTT. This gives the protein CASSFQGTNEKLFF. V and J are TRBV5-6 and TRBJ1-4, with D possibly matching TRBD1 (6 bases). Deletions cut 2 bases from V and 2 bases from J, with 7 bases between. This CDR3 is built from 14 residues. Germline loops: CDR1 SGHDT, CDR2 YYEEEE.

The V call is TRBV5-1, the J call TRBJ1-2; 7 positions agree with TRBD1. Germline V lookup: CDR1 SGHRS, CDR2 YFSETQ. This CDR3 spans 19 amino acids. V was clipped by 3 bases and J by 3 bases; unmatched bases: 20. CDR3 sequence (DNA): TGCGCCAGCAGCTACAAGCCCGGGACAGTCCTGCCCAATTACTATGGCTACACCTTC. It is translated as CASSYKPGTVLPNYYGYTF. Looking up the rest from reference TRBV5-1 and TRBJ1-2 gives the full variable domain: KAGVTQTPRYLIKTRGQQVTLSCSPISGHRSVSWYQQTPGQGLQFLFEYFSETQRNKGNFPGRFSGRQFSNSRSEMNVSTLELGDSALYLCASSYKPGTVLPNYYGYTFGSGTRLTVV.

This chain joins TRBV23-1 and TRBJ1-1; tentative D call: TRBD1 (6 bases). TRBV23-1 is an ORF, and what it does is uncertain. The CDR3 totals 14 residues. Between the trimmed V and J ends, which lost 7 bases and 10 bases, there was a span of 22 bases. CDR3 sequence reads: CASNPNRTALRAFF. CDR3 in DNA: TGCGCCAGCAATCCCAACAGGACAGCTCTCAGAGCTTTCTTT.

The rearrangement links TRBV5-1 to TRBJ1-4, with 9 nucleotides matching TRBD1. This CDR3 is built from 15 residues. Germline V gene sequence: CDR1 SGHRS, CDR2 YFSETQ. The junction had 13 bases not matched to a gene; V was cut back by 8 bases and J by 8 bases. The CDR3 nucleotides are TGCGCCAGTTCCCCGGGACAGGGCTGGGGGGAAAAACTGTTTTTT. It codes for CASSPGQGWGEKLFF.

As regards this clone: Additional DNA sequences in this sample encode the identical CDR3. The J gene is TRBJ1-1, the V gene TRBV5-1; a weak D match, TRBD1 (6 bases). Germline lookup yields CDR1 SGHRS and CDR2 YFSETQ. Trimming pared 2 bases from V and 1 base from J, leaving 9 bases between. CDR3 length equals 14 residues. CDR3 amino acids: CASSLAGQNTEAFF. For the CDR3, the DNA is TGCGCCAGCAGCTTAGCGGGACAGAACACTGAAGCTTTCTTT.